This TCR beta chain emerged from a study of OX40 agonist ivuxolimab in advanced cancers. Context from the whole study: The costimulatory receptor OX40 (CD134) was targeted by ivuxolimab, a fully human IgG2 agonistic monoclonal antibody. Intravenous ivuxolimab was administered to patients every 2 weeks at six dose levels: 0.01, 0.1, 0.3, 1.5, 3 and 10 mg/kg. The paper describes the monotherapy dose-escalation part (N ≈ 49 patients) of the phase I trial of ivuxolimab. Prior anti-PD-1, anti-PD-L1 or anti-CTLA-4 therapy was permitted, and approximately 40% of dose-escalation patients had received checkpoint inhibitors. Peripheral TCRbeta sequencing was intended to test whether TCR sequence diversity was altered and clonal T-cell expansion was caused by ivuxolimab. Partial responses occurred in three dose-escalation patients, of whom one had hepatocellular carcinoma and two had cutaneous melanoma. Of the approximately 50 dose-escalation patients, hepatocellular carcinoma was present in around 19, melanoma in roughly 15, renal cell carcinoma in 9 and head and neck cancer in 9. In the dose-escalation cohort, roughly 80% of patients were male, and the mean age was approximately 64 years, with a range of roughly 20 to 85. Results the study describes overall, beyond this receptor: In the 0.1-3.0 mg/kg groups, partial responders had among the lowest normalized peripheral clonal expansion, particularly in CD8+ T cells. At doses of 0.1 to 3.0 mg/kg, clonal expansion of both CD4+ and CD8+ T cells in blood was seen between baseline and week 6. After ivuxolimab, CD8+ T cells had more expanded clones than CD4+ T cells on average. Low levels of normalized T-cell clonal expansion were also seen in some patients who did not respond. Which antigens the clonally expanded peripheral T cells were specific for was not determined.

In this sample, this clone turned up a few times. Its antigen specificity is not known. No much larger clone exists at a distance of one base, and base qualities are not known. The trial excluded patients who had a history of autoimmune disease or were on systemic immunosuppression. Peripheral blood for TCR sequencing was collected from all dose cohorts at baseline, on cycle 4 day 1, and on cycle 7 day 1. The samples were taken from a phase I, first-in-human, multicenter, open-label dose-escalation trial of ivuxolimab. The trial enrolled adults with locally advanced or metastatic head and neck squamous cell, hepatocellular, melanoma or renal cell carcinoma. Before TCR sequencing, CD4+ and CD8+ T cells were separately sorted from peripheral blood. Genomic DNA was extracted from sorted cells for sequencing of the TCRbeta CDR3 region. TCRbeta CDR3 regions were sequenced using the immunoSEQ Assay. Here the immuneACCESS table is served through TCRdb, limited to in-frame sequences with V and J called. Missing clones are a known gap in these copies; in checked studies unresolved V genes cover under half, and the rest lacks a known reason. The sample contains about 53,000 clones, about 79% of them found a single time. 1.4% to 1.5% of the sample goes to the ten largest clones.

The CDR3, cysteine through phenylalanine, is 17 amino acids long. The DNA shown is the 51-base CDR3, in frame from base 1. The germline V gene (reference sequence) specifies MNHEY as CDR1 and SMNVEV as CDR2. Trimming at the junction amounts to 0 bases on V and 0 bases on J, and the germline ends lie 9 bases apart. The TCR sequence derives from an adult with an advanced solid tumor such as melanoma, head and neck, liver or kidney cancer. The material was CD4+ or CD8+ T cells sorted from blood, obtained in a trial of the OX40 agonist ivuxolimab. This sequence uses TRBV27 and TRBJ2-6, with an unclear D gene assignment. The CDR3 loop reads CASSLSAGSSGANVLTF. At the DNA level, the sequence is TGTGCCAGCAGTTTATCGGCCGGAAGCTCTGGGGCCAACGTCCTGACTTTC. The full variable domain, completed from the reference TRBV27 and TRBJ2-6 proteins outside the CDR3, reads EAQVTQNPRYLITVTGKKLTVTCSQNMNHEYMSWYRQDPGLGLRQIYYSMNVEVTDKGDVPEGYKVSRKEKRNFPLILESPSPNQTSLYFCASSLSAGSSGANVLTFGAGSRLTVL.